Given below is one T cell receptor beta chain in context. The antigen is undetermined. The sample is drawn from a study of cytotoxic CD8 clonotypes in ibrutinib-treated CLL. At the level of the study: Investigators reported about 24 partial and 2 complete responses; after median about 74 months, around 15 patients remained remitted and approximately twelve progressed.

CDR1 and CDR2 (germline): ENHRY, SYGVKD. V was shortened by 6 bases and J by 1 base, with 6 bases between the two germline ends. The CDR3 is 12 residues long. Target depth was 1 in 200,000 to 1 in 1 million T cells, about 10x per clonotype. The assay was immunoSEQ multiplex PCR, and TCRdb's table has in-frame clones only and misses some. The table records more than 15,000 clones, about 61% of them present only once. Regarding the study as a whole: Higher clonality was seen at ibrutinib response and a return toward baseline at progression.

The TCR was taken from a human donor with chronic lymphocytic leukemia. Sample: PBMCs, taken after 12 months of ibrutinib treatment. The chain is built from TRBV10-3 and TRBJ1-1; D is undetermined. The CDR3 nucleotides are TGTGCCATCAGCCGAAAGAACACTGAAGCTTTCTTT. Its protein product is CAISRKNTEAFF.